This T cell receptor beta chain was recovered during a study of T cell responses to AZD1222 COVID-19 vaccine. Points from the study as a whole: At study baseline, merely more than 5 AZD1222 recipients were seropositive.

This clone was counted only a few times. Its antigen is not known. Only in-frame clones appear in the TCRdb table, and some are missing; sequencing was by immunoSEQ multiplex PCR. Of more than 85,000 clones listed, approximately 84% are singletons. V lost 4 bases and J 0 bases, leaving 16 bases between the germline ends. The CDR3 extends over 16 amino acids. Germline lookup yields CDR1 SGHKS and CDR2 YYEKEE (reference sequence). V is TRBV5-5 and J is TRBJ1-1, with a possible D match to TRBD1 (6 bases). This sequence originates from an adult who received the AZD1222 COVID-19 vaccine. The sequencing here drew on peripheral blood, taken 28 days after the second AZD1222 dose. CDR3 amino acids: CASSPHRVMMNTEAFF. The CDR3 DNA reads TGTGCCAGCAGCCCTCACAGGGTGATGATGAACACTGAAGCTTTCTTT.